The 19 T cell receptor beta chains below were found in one sample sequenced in a study of T-cell reconstitution after alpha-beta-depleted transplantation in children. Preparing the TCRbeta library involved the use of unique molecular identifiers. MiXCR, applied by TCRdb to the PCR reads, yields one record per CDR3 protein. The table records 250,000 to 400,000 distinct CDR3 sequences, 23% of them present only once. The specimen comprised PBMCs, mostly from graft donor cells, sampled 180 days after TCRalphabeta/CD19-depleted stem cell transplant. Receptors originate from a male patient under 18 who had a stem cell transplant for acute lymphoblastic leukemia, so the T cells may come from the graft donor.

This rearrangement joins TRBV11-1 to TRBJ2-3; unclear D gene. Germline lookup yields CDR1 SGHAT and CDR2 FQDESV (reference sequence). The CDR3 has 15 amino acids. The germline V and J ends were trimmed by 4 bases and 6 bases, with 17 bases remaining between them. The CDR3 region is CASSSSDLVVDTQYF. The CDR3 DNA follows: TGTGCCAGCAGCTCCTCGGACCTGGTGGTGGATACGCAGTATTTT.

The J gene is TRBJ2-1, the V gene TRBV2, with a weak D call TRBD1 (5 bases). Trimming cost V 7 bases and J 0 bases, with 10 bases left between them. The CDR3 loop spans 14 amino acids. Germline CDR1 reads SNHLY; CDR2 reads FYNNEI. The CDR3 DNA reads TGTGCCAGCAAGGTTGACAGCTCCTACAATGAGCAGTTCTTC. The encoded protein is CASKVDSSYNEQFF.

This clonotype was seen only a few times. The CDR3 reads CASSLSTRAKNIQYF. CDR3 coding DNA: TGTGCCAGCAGTTTGTCTACTAGGGCCAAAAACATTCAGTACTTC. The J gene is TRBJ2-4, the V gene TRBV27, with a tentative D call TRBD2 (5 bases). The ends were cut back, 3 bases at V and 1 base at J, with 10 bases in the middle. Germline lookup yields CDR1 MNHEY and CDR2 SMNVEV (reference sequence). The CDR3 runs 15 residues.

This clonotype was seen more than once but under ten times. The genes are TRBV10-3 and TRBJ2-7; the match to TRBD2 covers 11 bases. V gave up 5 bases and J gave up 4 bases; unmatched junction bases: 13. This CDR3 is built from 17 residues. The germline V gene has CDR1 ENHRY and CDR2 SYGVKD. The CDR3 sequence: CAISPGSGRADFYEQYF. CDR3 nucleotides: TGTGCCATCAGTCCGGGTAGCGGGAGGGCCGATTTTTACGAGCAGTACTTC.

The gene calls are TRBV20-1 and TRBJ2-7; D ambiguous. Germline V gene lookup returns CDR1 DFQATT and CDR2 SNEGSKA (reference sequence). Trimming cost V 0 bases and J 6 bases, with 18 bases left between them. The CDR3 sequence is 15 residues long. In DNA form, the CDR3 reads TGCAGTGCTAGAGATAATACGGATTTCCTTCGCGAGCAGTACTTC. Translating it yields CSARDNTDFLREQYF.

The chain joins TRBV10-3 to TRBJ2-7; D is possibly TRBD1 or TRBD2 (5 bases each). The germline gives CDR1 ENHRY, CDR2 SYGVKD. Between the trimmed V and J ends, which lost 2 bases and 2 bases, there was a span of 13 bases. The length of the CDR3 is 15 residues. CDR3 sequence (DNA): TGTGCCATCAGTGAGCGGGCCTGGGGGACCTACGAGCAGTACTTC. Protein sequence: CAISERAWGTYEQYF.

The table lists this clonotype with a few counts. The V and J genes are TRBV7-9 and TRBJ2-1; 12 nucleotides agree with TRBD2. From germline, CDR1 is SEHNR and CDR2 FQNEAQ (reference sequence). The CDR3 has 16 amino acids. The V and J ends lost 3 bases and 9 bases, in that order; junction bases with no gene match: 9. The DNA for the CDR3 is TGTGCCAGCAGCTTTCTAGGACTAGCGGGACGGGGTGAGCAGTTCTTC. It specifies CASSFLGLAGRGEQFF.

This clonotype came up a few times. The chain couples TRBV7-3 to TRBJ1-5; perhaps TRBD1 as D (6 bases). Deletions cut 5 bases from V and 4 bases from J, with 9 bases between. Germline-derived CDR1 and CDR2 are SGHTA and FQGTGA. The CDR3 contains 13 residues. The CDR3 reads CASSRDINQPQHF. The CDR3 DNA reads TGTGCCAGCAGCCGGGACATAAATCAGCCCCAGCATTTT.

This clonotype was detected only a few times. The V call is TRBV12-3 or TRBV12-4, the J call TRBJ2-7; 7 bases are shared with TRBD1. The CDR3 contains 15 residues. V dropped 4 bases and J dropped 2; count of bases not matched to a gene: 8. In DNA, the CDR3 is TGTGCCAGCAGTTCCTTGACAGGGCCAACCTACGAGCAGTACTTC. It specifies CASSSLTGPTYEQYF.

This clonotype has only a few counts. V is TRBV5-1 and J is TRBJ1-2; maybe TRBD1 (6 bases). The CDR3 totals 15 residues. Germline CDR1 and CDR2: SGHRS and YFSETQ. V was trimmed by 4 bases and J by 0 bases, leaving 13 bases between them. The CDR3 spells CASSNRQDPNYGYTF. CDR3 DNA: TGCGCCAGCAGCAACCGACAGGACCCTAACTATGGCTACACCTTC.

The sample holds a few counts of this clonotype. This chain links TRBV12-3 or TRBV12-4 with TRBJ2-7; D remains ambiguous. CDR3 length equals 16 residues. V lost 1 base and J 0 bases, leaving 13 bases between the germline ends. CDR3 nucleotide sequence: TGTGCCAGCAGTTTAGGAAGTAGGACCCACTCCTACGAGCAGTACTTC. Encoded protein: CASSLGSRTHSYEQYF.

There are a few counts of this clonotype. This chain connects TRBV7-2 to TRBJ2-7; a weak D match, TRBD2 (6 bases). The CDR3 runs 15 residues. V lost 1 base and J lost 3, with 13 bases in between. In germline, CDR1 is SGHTA, CDR2 FQGNSA. The CDR3 here is CASSLGQTSSYEQYF. The DNA for the CDR3 is TGTGCCAGCAGCTTAGGGCAGACTAGTAGCTACGAGCAGTACTTC.

Many counts were recorded for this clonotype. This chain links TRBV5-1 with TRBJ2-2; the D gene is possibly TRBD2 (6 bases). There are 15 residues in the CDR3. The germline CDR1 and CDR2 sequences are SGHRS and YFSETQ. Trimming pared 4 bases from V and 0 bases from J, leaving 10 bases between. CDR3 region: CASSLGLTNTGELFF. In DNA, the CDR3 is TGCGCCAGCAGCCTGGGACTCACGAACACCGGGGAGCTGTTTTTT.

The chain couples TRBV9 to TRBJ1-2, with TRBD1 identical over 7 bases. CDR1 is SGDLS and CDR2 is YYNGEE in the germline V gene. There are 15 residues in the CDR3. J lost 4 bases, V lost 0 bases, and 6 bases had no gene match. CDR3 sequence: CASSVVGTAIYGYTF. DNA for the CDR3: TGTGCCAGCAGCGTAGTGGGGACAGCCATCTATGGCTACACCTTC.

The rearrangement links TRBV7-6 to TRBJ2-3; D may be TRBD2 (5 bases). CDR1 is SGHVS, CDR2 FNYEAQ, per germline. Trimming stripped 4 bases from V and 4 bases from J, with 12 bases between. The CDR3 sequence is 14 residues long. Written as DNA, the CDR3 is TGTGCCAGCAGCTCAACACTAGGCCCAGATACGCAGTATTTT. It yields the protein CASSSTLGPDTQYF.

This chain uses TRBV20-1 with TRBJ1-4, with D perhaps matching TRBD1 (5 bases). The CDR3 runs to 12 residues. Trimming took off 6 bases at V and 4 bases at J, with 9 bases between the two ends. The germline CDR1 and CDR2 sequences are DFQATT and SNEGSKA (reference sequence). The CDR3 bases are TGCAGTGCGATGACAGTTAATGAAAAACTGTTTTTT. Encoded protein: CSAMTVNEKLFF.

In this sample, this clonotype turned up a few times. The V gene is TRBV10-3, the J gene TRBJ1-2; TRBD1 might be the D (5 bases). The CDR3 length is 14 residues. CDR1 ENHRY and CDR2 SYGVKD come from the germline V gene. The ends were cut back, 0 bases at V and 10 bases at J, with 15 bases in the middle. The CDR3 region is CAISESEVGHSYTF. The CDR3 nucleotides read TGTGCCATCAGTGAGTCCGAGGTAGGACACTCCTACACCTTC.

The V and J genes are TRBV5-6 and TRBJ2-3; 11 bases match TRBD2. V lost 3 bases, J lost 7 bases, and 4 bases stayed unmatched. Germline CDR1 and CDR2: SGHDT and YYEEEE. The CDR3 loop spans 14 amino acids. CDR3 DNA: TGTGCCAGCAGCTCTAGCGGGAGGTGGAATACGCAGTATTTT. Protein: CASSSSGRWNTQYF.

The sample holds one count of this clonotype. The chain combines TRBV23-1 with TRBJ2-1, with D possibly being TRBD1 or TRBD2 (5 bases each). TRBV23-1 counts as an open reading frame of uncertain function. The CDR3 extends over 13 amino acids. V lost 4 bases to trimming and J lost 10 bases, with 14 bases between them. In DNA form, the CDR3 reads TGCGCCAGCAGTCCCCCCCTAGGGGAGGAGCAGTTCTTC. Translating it yields CASSPPLGEEQFF.